A single sample gave rise to the 9 T cell receptor beta chains below, sequenced in a study of neurological immune-mediated disorders. TCRdb used MiXCR to reprocess the 5' RACE reads, holding one entry per CDR3 protein. The sample has about 41,000 distinct CDR3 sequences, about 14% seen once. The sample was CD4+ T cells from blood. The receptors come from a woman aged 55-69 years with HTLV-1-associated myelopathy (HAM/TSP).

The sample holds many counts of this clonotype. The V call is TRBV6-6, the J call TRBJ2-1, with D unclear. Per germline, CDR1 MNHNY and CDR2 SVGAGI (reference sequence). V gave up 8 bases and J gave up 7 bases, with 15 bases separating them. The CDR3 runs to 13 residues. CDR3 in amino acids: CASFLKALNEQFF. In DNA form, the CDR3 reads TGTGCCAGCTTTCTGAAAGCCTTGAATGAGCAGTTCTTC.

This clonotype appeared many times. The V and J genes are TRBV20-1 and TRBJ1-1; D remains ambiguous. Looked up from germline, CDR1 is DFQATT and CDR2 is SNEGSKA (reference sequence). The CDR3 runs to 13 residues. V was pared by 0 bases and J by 8 bases, with 13 bases between. CDR3 DNA: TGCAGTGCTAGAGATCAAGGGATGACGGAAGCTTTCTTT. It specifies CSARDQGMTEAFF.

The sample holds many counts of this clonotype. The chain employs TRBV15 and TRBJ1-6; D may be TRBD1 (5 bases). The CDR3 runs to 17 residues. V was trimmed by 0 bases and J by 3 bases, leaving 12 bases between them. CDR1 and CDR2 (germline): LNHNV, YYDKDF (reference sequence). CDR3 amino acids: CATSRDSTVGYNSPLHF. The DNA of the CDR3 is TGTGCCACCAGCAGAGATTCGACAGTAGGCTATAATTCACCCCTCCACTTT.

The V call is TRBV7-2, the J call TRBJ1-1; no clear D. The length of the CDR3 is 13 residues. Germline V gives CDR1 SGHTA, CDR2 FQGNSA. Deletions cut 1 base from V and 6 bases from J, with 9 bases between. CDR3 nucleotide sequence: TGTGCCAGCAGCTTAGTTCGGTGGGCTGAAGCTTTCTTT. Amino acid sequence: CASSLVRWAEAFF. The variable domain in full, completed from reference TRBV7-2 and TRBJ1-1, reads GAGVSQSPSNKVTEKGKDVELRCDPISGHTALYWYRQSLGQGLEFLIYFQGNSAPDKSGLPSDRFSAERTGGSVSTLTIQRTQQEDSAVYLCASSLVRWAEAFFGQGTRLTVV.

Ten or more counts support this clonotype. CDR3 loop: CASSSSGGRPQHF. CDR3 bases: TGTGCCAGCAGTTCCTCAGGGGGCCGGCCCCAGCATTTT. The rearrangement uses TRBV12-3 or TRBV12-4 and TRBJ1-5, with 8 positions matching TRBD1. CDR3 length equals 13 residues. V shed 4 bases, J shed 9 bases, and the junction held 5 bases outside the gene matches.

This clonotype came up many times. CDR3 nucleotide sequence: TGTGCCAGCAGCGAACACCTTGGGGGGGTAGATACGCAGTATTTT. This translates into CASSEHLGGVDTQYF. The chain joins TRBV7-8 to TRBJ2-3; TRBD2 agrees at 7 bases. Germline V lookup: CDR1 SGHVS, CDR2 FQNEAQ. CDR3 length: 15 residues. V shed 5 bases and J 5 bases; nucleotides not matched to a gene: 10.

About this clonotype: No DNA is shown, since the ends of the CDR3 on it are uncertain; the CDR3 is the one TCRdb lists. V is TRBV5-1 and J is TRBJ2-3; the D call in the table, TRBD1, was not verified against the DNA. The length of the CDR3 is 19 amino acids, counting both ends. Germline V gene data show CDR1 as SGHRS and CDR2 as YFSETQ. CDR3: CASSFYICSADPSGGAQYF.

This clonotype came up many times. The chain joins TRBV5-1 to TRBJ2-2; tentative D call: TRBD1 (7 bases). The CDR3 is made up of 17 amino acids. CDR1 and CDR2 from the germline V gene are SGHRS and YFSETQ. Trimming left V 6 bases short and J 2 bases short, with 20 bases between. The CDR3 bases are TGCGCCAGCACCCTCCTGGGGGGACAGACCAACACCGGGGAGCTGTTTTTT. Encoded protein: CASTLLGGQTNTGELFF.

This clonotype has only a few counts. DNA of the CDR3: TGTGCCAGCAGCTCGCAGGGGATTAACTATGGCTACACCTTC. Translating it yields CASSSQGINYGYTF. The chain couples TRBV11-2 to TRBJ1-2, with TRBD1 as a possible D gene (6 bases). Trimming stripped 4 bases from V and 1 base from J, with 10 bases between. CDR3 length: 14 residues. Per germline, CDR1 SGHAT and CDR2 FQNNGV.